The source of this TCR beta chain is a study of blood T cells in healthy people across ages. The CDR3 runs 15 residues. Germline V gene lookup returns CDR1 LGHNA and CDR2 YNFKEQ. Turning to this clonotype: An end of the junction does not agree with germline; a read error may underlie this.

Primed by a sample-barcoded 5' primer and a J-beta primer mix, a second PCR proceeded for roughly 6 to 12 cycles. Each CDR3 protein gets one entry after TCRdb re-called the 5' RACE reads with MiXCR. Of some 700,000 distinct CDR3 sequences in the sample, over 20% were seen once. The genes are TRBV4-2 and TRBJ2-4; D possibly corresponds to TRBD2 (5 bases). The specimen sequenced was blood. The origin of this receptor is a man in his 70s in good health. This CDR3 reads CASSHLFSRENIRYF. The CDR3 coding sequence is TGTGCCAGCAGCCACCTCTTTTCGAGGGAAAACATTCGGTACTTC.